This entry lists 23 T cell receptor beta chains sequenced from one sample in a study of blood T cell repertoires in COVID-19 (dated by TCRdb to about 2020). The library was built by means of the immunoSEQ multiplex PCR assay. TCRdb carries this immuneACCESS record with in-frame sequences only. Its versions omit some clonotypes, under half of them owing to an unresolved V gene in the studies checked, with the rest unexplained. This sample lists a few hundred thousand clones; 84% were detected once. Roughly 21% of the sample is in the top ten clones. The sequenced sample was peripheral blood. The receptors stem from a man under 40 with active or convalescent COVID-19.

The CDR3 loop reads CASSIVDRGLKNEQFF. The CDR3 DNA is TGTGCCAGTAGTATAGTGGACAGGGGGCTAAAGAATGAGCAGTTCTTC. The chain joins TRBV19 to TRBJ2-1; 11 bases agree with TRBD1. From germline, CDR1 is LNHDA and CDR2 SQIVND (reference sequence). V shed 1 base and J 7 bases; nucleotides not matched to a gene: 6. The CDR3 sequence is 16 residues long. The variable domain in full, completed from reference TRBV19 and TRBJ2-1, reads DGGITQSPKYLFRKEGQNVTLSCEQNLNHDAMYWYRQDPGQGLRLIYYSQIVNDFQKGDIAEGYSVSREKKESFPLTVTSAQKNPTAFYLCASSIVDRGLKNEQFFGPGTRLTVL.

The chain combines TRBV24-1 with TRBJ2-7; 9 bases match TRBD1. This CDR3 is built from 13 residues. Trimming cost V 2 bases and J 6 bases; bases outside gene matches: 1. The V gene's germline CDR1 is KGHDR and CDR2 SFDVKD. The CDR3 region is CATSDWDRAEQYF. DNA for the CDR3: TGTGCCACCAGTGATTGGGACAGGGCCGAGCAGTACTTC.

The chain carries TRBV7-2 and TRBJ2-6, with 7 bases identical to TRBD2. Losses at the gene ends were 1 base for V and 2 bases for J; bases not matched to a gene: 8. CDR3 length: 18 residues. CDR1 and CDR2 from the germline V gene are SGHTA and FQGNSA. In DNA, the CDR3 is TGTGCCAGCAGCTTAGTGGCAGCGGGGACCCCTGGGGCCAACGTCCTGACTTTC. Protein sequence: CASSLVAAGTPGANVLTF.

The chain uses TRBV28 and TRBJ1-2, with 7 bases that match TRBD1. V dropped 7 bases and J dropped 6; count of bases not matched to a gene: 5. The CDR3 consists of 12 residues. Germline CDR1 MDHEN, CDR2 SYDVKM. CDR3 sequence: CASIGRGNGYTF. The DNA of the CDR3 is TGTGCCAGCATCGGCAGGGGGAATGGCTACACCTTC.

This clone was observed a few times. The chain uses TRBV3-1 (or the pseudogene TRBV3-2) and TRBJ2-4; 7 nucleotides line up with TRBD2. The CDR3 has 16 residues. The V gene's germline CDR1 is LGHDT and CDR2 YNNKEL (reference sequence). With 4 bases clipped from V and 0 bases from J, the junction kept 6 bases outside the gene matches. DNA of the CDR3: TGTGCCAGCAGCCGGGAGGGCGATCTAGCCAAAAACATTCAGTACTTC. Protein sequence: CASSREGDLAKNIQYF.

This clone was found once. The chain has TRBV5-1 and TRBJ2-7, with 9 bases aligning to TRBD1. Germline CDR1 and CDR2: SGHRS and YFSETQ. V was pared by 4 bases and J by 4 bases, with 9 bases of the junction left unmatched. The CDR3 covers 15 residues. The DNA of the CDR3 is TGCGCCAGCAGCCCGGGCGGGACAGGGTATTACGAGCAGTACTTC. It translates to CASSPGGTGYYEQYF.

This clone was seen only a few times. The gene calls are TRBV10-2 and TRBJ2-1, with 7 bases lining up with TRBD1. V lost 9 bases to trimming and J lost 2 bases; unmatched junction nucleotides: 4. The CDR3 has 13 residues. Germline CDR1 and CDR2: WSHSY and SAAADI. Written as DNA, the CDR3 is TGCGCCAGTAACAGGGGAACCTACAATGAGCAGTTCTTC. Protein sequence: CASNRGTYNEQFF.

The gene calls are TRBV24-1 and TRBJ1-1, with 7 bases lining up with TRBD1. The CDR3 is made up of 15 amino acids. Germline assignment: CDR1 KGHDR and CDR2 SFDVKD. Germline trimming cut 3 bases from V and 3 bases from J; bases unmatched to any gene: 6. The CDR3 DNA is TGTGCCACCAGTGATAAATCGACAGGGTACACTGAAGCTTTCTTT. Translated, it gives CATSDKSTGYTEAFF.

V usage is TRBV5-6 and J usage is TRBJ1-4, with a tentative D call TRBD1 (6 bases). V lost 1 base, J lost 7 bases, and 14 bases lay in between. This CDR3 spans 15 amino acids. The germline CDR1 and CDR2 sequences are SGHDT and YYEEEE. This CDR3 reads CASSLRGASVEKLFF. In DNA, the CDR3 is TGTGCCAGCAGCTTGCGGGGGGCGAGTGTTGAAAAACTGTTTTTT.

The chain employs TRBV7-2 and TRBJ2-1, with 13 bases that match TRBD2. Trimming at V came to 5 bases and at J to 5 bases, leaving 6 bases not matched to a gene. The CDR3 has 16 amino acids. Germline-derived CDR1 and CDR2 are SGHTA and FQGNSA. CDR3 sequence: CASSGTSGVGNNEQFF. For the CDR3, the DNA is TGTGCCAGCAGCGGGACTAGCGGGGTTGGCAACAATGAGCAGTTCTTC.

This clone was observed a single time. This chain connects TRBV9 to TRBJ1-3; D is undetermined. The V and J ends lost 0 bases and 2 bases respectively, with 9 bases between them. Germline CDR1 and CDR2: SGDLS and YYNGEE. This CDR3 has 15 residues. This chain's CDR3 is CASSVDARTGNTIYF. CDR3 coding DNA: TGTGCCAGCAGCGTAGATGCCAGGACTGGAAACACCATATATTTT.

This clone was recorded once. The V and J genes are TRBV6-5 and TRBJ2-2; D is perhaps TRBD1 (6 bases). Germline V lookup: CDR1 MNHEY, CDR2 SVGAGI. The CDR3 totals 14 residues. V lost 6 bases, J lost 3 bases, and 11 bases lay in between. The CDR3 DNA reads as TGTGCCAGCAGCAGGGGACACTACACCGGGGAGCTGTTTTTT. It specifies CASSRGHYTGELFF.

The chain uses TRBV19 and TRBJ1-5; weak D call: TRBD1 (5 bases). In germline, CDR1 is LNHDA, CDR2 SQIVND (reference sequence). V lost 5 bases and J 1 base, leaving 21 bases between the germline ends. CDR3 length: 18 amino acids. The CDR3 region is CASSVQGRRYMSNQPQHF. The CDR3, as DNA: TGTGCCAGTAGTGTGCAGGGCCGTCGATATATGAGCAATCAGCCCCAGCATTTT.

This chain links TRBV6-5 with TRBJ1-3, with D uncertain. Germline CDR1 MNHEY, CDR2 SVGAGI. CDR3 length: 12 amino acids. V gave up 11 bases and J gave up 6 bases, with 14 bases separating them. CDR3 in DNA: TGTGCCGGCTTCGCGGCCAAAAACACCATATATTTT. It is translated as CAGFAAKNTIYF.

This clone was recorded a few times. The V and J genes are TRBV15 and TRBJ2-1; weak D call: TRBD2 (6 bases). The CDR3 totals 15 residues. Germline CDR1 and CDR2: LNHNV and YYDKDF (reference sequence). The V gene lost 1 base and the J gene lost 5 bases, with 12 bases spanning the gap. The CDR3, as DNA: TGTGCCACCAGCAGAGGGGGGGTTCAAAACAATGAGCAGTTCTTC. It is translated as CATSRGGVQNNEQFF. Looking up the rest from reference TRBV15 and TRBJ2-1 gives the full variable domain: DAMVIQNPRYQVTQFGKPVTLSCSQTLNHNVMYWYQQKSSQAPKLLFHYYDKDFNNEADTPDNFQSRRPNTSFCFLDIRSPGLGDTAMYLCATSRGGVQNNEQFFGPGTRLTVL.

The chain combines TRBV11-2 with TRBJ1-1; the D gene is possibly TRBD1 (5 bases). Germline V gene data show CDR1 as SGHAT and CDR2 as FQNNGV. V lost 5 bases to trimming and J lost 5 bases, with 15 bases between them. This CDR3 spans 14 amino acids. The CDR3 coding sequence is TGTGCCAGCAGCCCCACCATTGGACAAACTGAAGCTTTCTTT. It translates to CASSPTIGQTEAFF.

The V and J genes are TRBV5-1 and TRBJ1-2, with D perhaps matching TRBD1 (6 bases). The CDR3 length is 13 residues. Germline V lookup: CDR1 SGHRS, CDR2 YFSETQ. Trimming removed 4 bases at V and 2 bases at J, with 9 bases between. Here the CDR3 DNA reads TGCGCCAGCAGCGTGGACAGAAACTATGGCTACACCTTC. Translating gives CASSVDRNYGYTF.

This rearrangement joins TRBV29-1 to TRBJ2-2; perhaps TRBD1 as D (6 bases). CDR3 length equals 13 residues. Germline CDR1 reads SQVTM; CDR2 reads ANQGSEA. Trimming stripped 4 bases from V and 6 bases from J, with 12 bases between. For the CDR3, the DNA is TGCAGCGTTGGGACAGCCGGTTCCGGGGAGCTGTTTTTT. It translates to CSVGTAGSGELFF.

The chain joins TRBV7-8 to TRBJ1-3; a weak D match, TRBD1 (5 bases). Trimming removed 6 bases at V and 0 bases at J, with 9 bases between. Looked up from germline, CDR1 is SGHVS and CDR2 is FQNEAQ. This CDR3 region has 14 residues. The CDR3 nucleotides are TGTGCCAGCAGGCCGGACAACTCTGGAAACACCATATATTTT. It encodes CASRPDNSGNTIYF.

The rearrangement links TRBV28 to TRBJ2-5; TRBD1 might be the D (6 bases). Germline-derived CDR1 and CDR2 are MDHEN and SYDVKM. The CDR3 covers 13 residues. V was clipped by 4 bases and J by 2 bases, with 8 bases between them. CDR3 sequence (DNA): TGTGCCAGCAGTTCCACAGGGCAAGAGACCCAGTACTTC. Translated, it gives CASSSTGQETQYF.

This clone showed up just a few times. This chain connects TRBV6-6 to TRBJ1-3, with 8 bases lining up with TRBD1. The CDR3 totals 14 residues. CDR1 MNHNY and CDR2 SVGAGI come from the germline V gene (reference sequence). Trimming at V came to 6 bases and at J to 2 bases, leaving 3 bases not matched to a gene. The CDR3 bases are TGTGCCAGCAGCCCGGACAGGGCTGGAAACACCATATATTTT. The encoded protein is CASSPDRAGNTIYF.

This chain connects TRBV7-8 to TRBJ1-5; TRBD1 agrees at 7 bases. Germline CDR1 and CDR2: SGHVS and FQNEAQ. The CDR3 totals 16 residues. The V gene end was trimmed by 5 bases and the J gene end by 6 bases; junction bases not matched to a gene: 13. CDR3 DNA sequence: TGTGCCAGCAGCCCGAGGGCGAGGGGGCTGGTTCAGCCCCAGCATTTT. It yields the protein CASSPRARGLVQPQHF. The variable domain in full, with the rest retrieved from reference TRBV7-8 and TRBJ1-5, is GAGVSQSPRYKVAKRGQDVALRCDPISGHVSLFWYQQALGQGPEFLTYFQNEAQLDKSGLPSDRFFAERPEGSVSTLKIQRTQQEDSAVYLCASSPRARGLVQPQHFGDGTRLSIL.

The rearrangement links TRBV6-5 to TRBJ2-1, with 11 bases that match TRBD2. This CDR3 region has 16 residues. V shed 0 bases and J 9 bases; nucleotides not matched to a gene: 7. Germline V gives CDR1 MNHEY, CDR2 SVGAGI. The CDR3 reads CASSYSVAGGIVEQFF. CDR3 sequence (DNA): TGTGCCAGCAGTTACTCGGTAGCGGGGGGGATCGTTGAGCAGTTCTTC.